This TCR beta chain derives from a study of shared clonotypes between healthy human individuals. Overall study results and limits: Only blood underwent sampling, and tissue repertoires likely differ. The genetic and exposure-history diversity represented was limited by few donors. Among four donors, around 5% of naive CD4 clonotypes were found in common.

A word on this clone: Its antigen is unidentified.

CDR3 size: 17 residues. Germline loops: CDR1 SGHRS, CDR2 YFSETQ. V shed 0 bases, J shed 5 bases, and the junction held 7 bases outside the gene matches. Naive CD8 populations comprised CD45RO-negative cells positively selected for CCR7, excluding terminally differentiated effector memory CD45RA+ cells. Investigators spread the genomic DNA of each subset evenly over several immunoSEQ plates. Some clones are missing from TCRdb's copy, which holds only in-frame ones; the method was immunoSEQ multiplex PCR. The table shows about 600,000 clones, with nearly 98% occurring only once. The J gene is TRBJ2-3, the V gene TRBV5-1; the match to TRBD2 covers 12 bases. The sequencing sample was made of naive CD8+ T cells sorted from blood. The sequence was collected from a man younger than 45 in good health. The CDR3 bases are TGCGCCAGCAGCTTGGGACTAGCGGGAGTATTTGGAGATACGCAGTATTTT. Its protein product is CASSLGLAGVFGDTQYF.